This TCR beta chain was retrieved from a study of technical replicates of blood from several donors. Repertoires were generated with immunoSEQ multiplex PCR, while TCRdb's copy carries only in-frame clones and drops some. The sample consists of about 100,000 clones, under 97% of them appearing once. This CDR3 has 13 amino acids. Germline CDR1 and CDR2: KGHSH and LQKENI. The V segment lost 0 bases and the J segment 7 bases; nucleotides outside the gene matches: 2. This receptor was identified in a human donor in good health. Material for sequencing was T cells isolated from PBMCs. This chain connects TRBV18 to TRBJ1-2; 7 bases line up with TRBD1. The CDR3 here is CASSPPTGTGYTF. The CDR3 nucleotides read TGTGCCAGCTCACCACCGACAGGGACTGGCTACACCTTC.